This TCR beta chain was retrieved from a study of blood T cell repertoires in COVID-19. Study-wide background: Whether acute or convalescent, the COVID-19 samples came from the United States, Italy and Spain.

In Seattle, patients joined the study during active infection and were tracked longitudinally. The CDR3 loop spans 13 amino acids. CDR1 and CDR2 (germline): LNHNV, YYDKDF (reference sequence). Trimming removed 0 bases from V and 15 bases from J, with 14 bases in between. Method: immunoSEQ multiplex PCR; TCRdb's copy keeps in-frame clones and lacks some. The top ten hold more than 1.2% of the sample, which has 250,000 to 350,000 clones, about 81% seen once. This TCR derives from a human donor with COVID-19, enrolled during active disease. The donor label of this sample is uncertain. Sequencing input: peripheral blood. The rearrangement links TRBV15 to TRBJ1-4, with a tentative D call TRBD1 (5 bases). CDR3 coding DNA: TGTGCCACCAGCAGAGATTTTCAGGGTCAAGTGTTTTTT. Protein sequence: CATSRDFQGQVFF.